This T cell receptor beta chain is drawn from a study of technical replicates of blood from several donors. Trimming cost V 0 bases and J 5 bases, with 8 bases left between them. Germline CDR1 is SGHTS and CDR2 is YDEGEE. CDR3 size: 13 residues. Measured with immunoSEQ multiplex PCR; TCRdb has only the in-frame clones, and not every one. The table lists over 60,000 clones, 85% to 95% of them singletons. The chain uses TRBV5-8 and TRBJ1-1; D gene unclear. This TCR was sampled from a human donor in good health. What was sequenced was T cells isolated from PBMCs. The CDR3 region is CASSLGRDTEAFF. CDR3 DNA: TGTGCCAGCAGCTTGGGTCGGGATACTGAAGCTTTCTTT.